This is a list of T cell receptor beta chains from one sample in a study of somatic mutations in cytotoxic T cells in rheumatoid arthritis. Sequenced by immunoSEQ multiplex PCR; TCRdb stores in-frame clones only, minus some. The sample shows about 14,000 clones, around 74% of them seen only once. Sequenced input: CD8+ T cells sorted from blood. The receptor set was obtained from an adult with rheumatoid arthritis. CDR3s include the opening cysteine and the closing phenylalanine or tryptophan. D genes are given only for firm matches. The size field is filled for only some rows; it gives once, few, many or a size class.

clone size	CDR3 length	D gene	J gene	V gene	CDR3 DNA	CDR3 protein
.	13	.	TRBJ1-2	TRBV5-4	TGTGCCAGCAGCATCGACAGGTCGCGTGGCTACACCTTC	CASSIDRSRGYTF
.	12	TRBD1	TRBJ1-1	TRBV11-2	TGTGCCAGCAGCCAGGACAGGCCTGAAGCTTTCTTT	CASSQDRPEAFF
.	13	.	TRBJ1-2	TRBV10-2	TGCGCCAGCAGTGTCGGGGAGGACTATGGCTACACCTTC	CASSVGEDYGYTF
.	13	.	TRBJ1-1	TRBV2	TGTGCCAGCAGCCAGGGCGGTTTGGCTGAAGCTTTCTTT	CASSQGGLAEAFF
.	16	TRBD1	TRBJ1-4	TRBV7-9	TGTGCCAGCAGCTCCGGGACAGACCTGGGGTACGAAAAACTGTTTTTT	CASSSGTDLGYEKLFF
.	14	TRBD1	TRBJ1-2	TRBV5-4	TGTGCCAGCAGCTTGGAGACAGGGATCTATGGCTACACCTTC	CASSLETGIYGYTF
once	14	.	TRBJ2-5	TRBV7-9	TGTGCCAGCAGCCCCCCAGAAGAGGGTGAGACCCAGTACTTC	CASSPPEEGETQYF
.	14	TRBD1	TRBJ2-3	TRBV7-9	TGTGCCAGCAGGGGACAGGGGAGCACAGATACGCAGTATTTT	CASRGQGSTDTQYF
.	15	TRBD1	TRBJ2-7	TRBV4-1	TGCGCCAGCAGCCCAAATCTCCAGGGGGCTTACGAGCAGTACTTC	CASSPNLQGAYEQYF
.	14	.	TRBJ1-1	TRBV10-1	TGCGCCAGCAGTGAGTCTGGCTCCAACTCAAAAGCTTTCTTT	CASSESGSNSKAFF
.	13	.	TRBJ1-6	TRBV25-1	TGTGCCAGCAGTGCAATGGGGGGATCACCCCTCCACTTT	CASSAMGGSPLHF
.	14	TRBD1	TRBJ1-4	TRBV2	TGTGCCAGCAGACCCGGGACAGCGAGAGAAAAACTGTTTTTT	CASRPGTAREKLFF
once	14	TRBD1	TRBJ2-1	TRBV5-5	TGTGCCAGCAGCTTGGGGGACAGTTACAATGAGCAGTTCTTC	CASSLGDSYNEQFF
few	13	.	TRBJ1-1	TRBV29-1	TGCAGCGCCGAAGGGTACATGAACACTGAAGCTTTCTTT	CSAEGYMNTEAFF
.	15	.	TRBJ2-7	TRBV6-6	TGTGCCAGCAGTTACGCGCCTTCTAGCGCCTACGAGCAGTACTTC	CASSYAPSSAYEQYF
.	18	TRBD2	TRBJ2-1	TRBV27	TGTGCCAGCAGTGGGTGGCGGGGGGGATCAATCCGGGGGAATGAGCAGTTCTTC	CASSGWRGGSIRGNEQFF
medium-sized	16	.	TRBJ2-7	TRBV13	TGTGCCAGCAGCTCCACCCGGGACATGAGCTCCTACGAGCAGTACTTC	CASSSTRDMSSYEQYF
.	16	.	TRBJ2-1	TRBV4-1	TGCGCCAGCAGCCAGACGGACGTAAGCTCCTACAATGAGCAGTTCTTC	CASSQTDVSSYNEQFF
.	15	.	TRBJ2-7	TRBV10-3	TGTGCCATCTCCTCCCCGGGGGACAACTCCTACGAGCAGTACTTC	CAISSPGDNSYEQYF
.	13	.	TRBJ1-3	TRBV4-2	TGTGCCAGCAGCCAAGGGTCAGGAGACACCATATATTTT	CASSQGSGDTIYF
.	14	.	TRBJ1-5	TRBV28	TGTGCCAGCAGTGAGGACCCGGCCCCCGAGCCCCAGCATTTT	CASSEDPAPEPQHF
.	13	.	TRBJ2-2	TRBV28	TGTGCCAGCAGTTTAACGAACACCGGGGAGCTGTTTTTT	CASSLTNTGELFF
once	15	.	TRBJ2-1	TRBV5-8	TGTGCCAGCATTCGGTGGGGGGGCTTATACAATGAGCAGTTCTTC	CASIRWGGLYNEQFF
.	15	.	TRBJ2-1	TRBV5-1	TGCGCCAGCAGCTTGGGGCAGGGCTTCTACAATGAGCAGTTCTTC	CASSLGQGFYNEQFF
.	15	TRBD2	TRBJ2-3	TRBV7-2	TGTGCCAGCAGCTTCATCGGGGGGTTACCAGATACGCAGTATTTT	CASSFIGGLPDTQYF
once	16	TRBD1	TRBJ1-1	TRBV5-6	TGTGCCAGCAGCCAGATGACAGGGGGCGCATTAACTGAAGCTTTCTTT	CASSQMTGGALTEAFF
.	16	TRBD1	TRBJ2-3	TRBV19	TGTGCCAGTACACCACGCAACAGGGGGCTGGGAGATACGCAGTATTTT	CASTPRNRGLGDTQYF
.	16	TRBD2	TRBJ2-2	TRBV2	TGTGCCAGAGGGGTGAGCGGGGGGCTTAACACCGGGGAGCTGTTTTTT	CARGVSGGLNTGELFF
.	13	.	TRBJ2-4	TRBV9	TGTGCCAGCAGCTTAGGGACCCCAGGCATTCAGTACTTC	CASSLGTPGIQYF
.	15	.	TRBJ1-5	TRBV4-1	TGCGCCAGCAGCCAAGCTCAGGAGGGCAATCAGCCCCAGCATTTT	CASSQAQEGNQPQHF
medium-sized	11	.	TRBJ2-3	TRBV7-9	TGTGCCAGCAGCTACGGAGATACGCAGTATTTT	CASSYGDTQYF
.	15	.	TRBJ2-6	TRBV5-4	TGTGCCAGCAGCCCTACAGGGACTGGGGCCAACGTCCTGACTTTC	CASSPTGTGANVLTF
.	16	.	TRBJ1-5	TRBV6-1	TGTGCCAGCAGTGAAAGGCTACAGGTTGGACCTAAGCCCCAGCATTTT	CASSERLQVGPKPQHF
.	13	TRBD1	TRBJ1-2	TRBV11-2	TGTGCCAGCACCCCAGGGGGGGCCTATGGCTACACCTTC	CASTPGGAYGYTF
.	16	TRBD2	TRBJ2-5	TRBV5-1	TGCGCCAGCAGCGGATTTGCCGGGGGGGCCCCAGAGACCCAGTACTTC	CASSGFAGGAPETQYF
.	13	.	TRBJ1-5	TRBV4-1	TGCGCCAGCAGCCGCGGGGGTGATCAGCCCCAGCATTTT	CASSRGGDQPQHF
.	12	.	TRBJ2-1	TRBV4-1	TGCGCCAGCAGTCACGGGAGCAATGAGCAGTTCTTC	CASSHGSNEQFF
.	14	TRBD1	TRBJ1-3	TRBV11-2	TGTGCCAGCAGCCTGACAGGGTACGGAAACACCATATATTTT	CASSLTGYGNTIYF
.	13	.	TRBJ2-3	TRBV28	TGTGCCAGCAGTACAAGGGGCACAGATACGCAGTATTTT	CASSTRGTDTQYF
.	18	.	TRBJ1-3	TRBV5-5	TGTGCCAGCAGCTTTAACTGGACGCCGTTTTTCTCTGGAAACACCATATATTTT	CASSFNWTPFFSGNTIYF
few	11	.	TRBJ2-7	TRBV7-9	TGTGCCAGCAGCTTAGGCAACGAGCAGTACTTC	CASSLGNEQYF
.	15	TRBD1	TRBJ2-2	TRBV7-6	TGTGCCAGCAGCGAGACAGGGGCGAACACCGGGGAGCTGTTTTTT	CASSETGANTGELFF
.	14	.	TRBJ1-1	TRBV6-5	TGTGCCAGCAGCCCTACAAACAGGGTTGCGGGCGCTTTCTTT	CASSPTNRVAGAFF
.	13	TRBD1	TRBJ1-1	TRBV29-1	TGCAGCGTTGATGGACAGGGGGCCACTGAAGCTTTCTTT	CSVDGQGATEAFF
.	16	TRBD1	TRBJ2-5	TRBV6-1	TGTGCCAGCAGTGAAGCCCGGACAGGGGGCTTTGGGACCCAGTACTTC	CASSEARTGGFGTQYF
.	14	.	TRBJ2-7	TRBV15	TGTGCCACCAGCAGAGCATTAGGCCCCTACGAGCAGTACTTC	CATSRALGPYEQYF